This T cell receptor (beta chain) appears in the sequencing data of a study of blood T cell repertoires in COVID-19. In the study overall: The United States, Italy and Spain provided the acute and convalescent COVID-19 samples.

Trimming removed 1 base from V and 10 bases from J; junction bases left unmatched: 12. This CDR3 region has 18 residues. CDR1 SGHTA and CDR2 FQGNSA come from the germline V gene. Sequencing was performed with immunoSEQ multiplex PCR; in TCRdb, only in-frame clones are kept and a portion is missing. The table includes hundreds of thousands of clones, around 90% detected once. The sequenced sample consisted of PBMCs or T cells enriched from blood (not recorded which). The chain couples TRBV7-2 to TRBJ2-1, with TRBD2 matching 14 bases. This receptor was identified in a young man who had been exposed to COVID-19. CDR3 amino acids: CASSLVTSGGAEAREQFF. The DNA of the CDR3 is TGTGCCAGCAGCTTAGTGACTAGCGGGGGGGCAGAGGCCCGAGAGCAGTTCTTC.